This TCR beta chain originates from a study of a mutant IDH1 vaccine in newly diagnosed glioma. Study-wide results and caveats: Variations in leading peripheral T cell clonotypes appeared to have no connection with pseudoprogression.

The assay was immunoSEQ multiplex PCR, and TCRdb's table has in-frame clones only and misses some. Of roughly 70,000 clones listed, around 82% are singletons. Time point given: week 23, last vaccination. Vaccination used 300 ug of mutant IDH1 20-mer peptide per dose, with topical imiquimod. Each of the donors came in with new WHO grade 3 or 4 astrocytomas that were IDH1-mutant and ATRX-lost. The germline CDR1 and CDR2 sequences are KGHSH and LQKENI. There are 15 residues in the CDR3. Trimming took off 0 bases at V and 4 bases at J, with 10 bases between the two ends. Turning to this clone: Antigen specificity is unknown.

The genes are TRBV18 and TRBJ2-1; D is ambiguous. Source: PBMCs, taken from a glioma patient whose treatment included an IDH1 peptide vaccine. This receptor was identified in a man between 18 and 29 years old with glioma. Here the CDR3 DNA reads TGTGCCAGCTCACCACCTCGCGGCAAATACAATGAGCAGTTCTTC. Residues: CASSPPRGKYNEQFF.